The 10 T cell receptor beta chains below come from one sample, sequenced in a study of CXCR3-negative and CXCR3-positive naive CD8 T cells. Study findings and constraints: CXCR3-positive naive cells carried more hydrophobic TRB CDR3s than CXCR3-negative naive cells did.

Libraries of TRB cDNA were made by 5' RACE and carried UMIs. No DNA is given; TCRdb re-called the 5' RACE reads and lists each CDR3 protein once. The sample totals around 140,000 distinct CDR3 sequences. Antigen specificity for these receptors is unknown. Sequenced material: naive CXCR3+ CD8+ T cells from blood. Described subset: CD45RO-CCR7+CD27+CD95- naive CD8+ T cells expressing CXCR3 (TNR3+). The receptors come from a human donor in good health. Some clones in this sample may be carry-over from other donors' samples.

The V call is TRBV2, the J call TRBJ1-1. The CDR3 length is 15 residues. Germline V gives CDR1 SNHLY, CDR2 FYNNEI. CDR3 in amino acids: CASSRPPDGNTEAFF.

The chain carries TRBV25-1 and TRBJ1-2. Germline CDR1 MGHDK, CDR2 SYGVNS. CDR3 size: 14 residues. The chain's CDR3 is CASSEGKWDHGYTF.

The V gene is TRBV6-4, the J gene TRBJ2-2; as DNA is missing, the TRBD1 call by TCRdb cannot be tested. Germline V lookup: CDR1 MRHNA, CDR2 SNTAGT. The CDR3 contains 14 residues. This CDR3 reads CAIGGRVDTGELFF.

The chain has TRBV20-1 and TRBJ1-1. The CDR3 runs 14 residues. Germline lookup yields CDR1 DFQATT and CDR2 SNEGSKA (reference sequence). CDR3 loop: CSAPPRVSNTEAFF.

This chain links TRBV12-3 or TRBV12-4 with TRBJ2-1; the TRBD2 assignment by TCRdb is unverifiable without DNA. CDR3 size: 19 residues. CDR3 region: CASSPSGTSSVISYNEQFF.

The chain is built from TRBV5-6 and TRBJ2-1; TCRdb's D call of TRBD2 is untestable without DNA. CDR3 length equals 16 residues. Per germline, CDR1 SGHDT and CDR2 YYEEEE. The CDR3 here is CASSLGLAGPLGEQFF.

J is TRBJ2-1 and V is TRBV5-1; the D call of TRBD2 rests on TCRdb alone, since no DNA is present to check it. This CDR3 has 16 amino acids. Per the germline V gene, CDR1 is SGHRS and CDR2 is YFSETQ. CDR3 sequence: CASSLDLAGGVNEQFF.

This chain links TRBV28 with TRBJ2-2. The V gene's germline CDR1 is MDHEN and CDR2 SYDVKM. CDR3 length: 16 residues. The CDR3 spells CASSLSANLATAELFF. Complete variable domain (other parts from reference TRBV28 and TRBJ2-2): DVKVTQSSRYLVKRTGEKVFLECVQDMDHENMFWYRQDPGLGLRLIYFSYDVKMKEKGDIPEGYSVSREKKERFSLILESASTNQTSMYLCASSLSANLATAELFFGEGSRLTVL.

The gene calls are TRBV29-1 and TRBJ2-2. Looked up from germline, CDR1 is SQVTM and CDR2 is ANQGSEA. CDR3 size: 12 residues. CDR3: CSVHWGSGELFF.

J is TRBJ2-3 and V is TRBV3-1; lacking DNA, the TRBD2 call made by TCRdb goes unchecked. Germline CDR1 and CDR2: LGHDT and YNNKEL (reference sequence). The CDR3 covers 15 residues. CDR3 sequence: CASSQIRTRPSGQYF.